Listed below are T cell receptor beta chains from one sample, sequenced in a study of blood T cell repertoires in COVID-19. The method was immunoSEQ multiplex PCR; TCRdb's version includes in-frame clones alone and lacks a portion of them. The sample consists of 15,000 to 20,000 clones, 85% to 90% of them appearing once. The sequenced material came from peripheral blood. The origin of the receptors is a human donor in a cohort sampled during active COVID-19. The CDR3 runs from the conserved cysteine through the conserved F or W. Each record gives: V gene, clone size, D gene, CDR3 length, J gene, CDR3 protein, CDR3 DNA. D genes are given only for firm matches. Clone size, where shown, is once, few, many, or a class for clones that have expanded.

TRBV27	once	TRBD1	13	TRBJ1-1	CASSWTGSTEAFF	TGTGCCAGCAGTTGGACAGGGAGCACTGAAGCTTTCTTT
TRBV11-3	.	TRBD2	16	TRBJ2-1	CASKWGPGRRVREQFF	TGTGCCAGCAAATGGGGTCCCGGGAGGAGGGTCCGGGAGCAGTTCTTC
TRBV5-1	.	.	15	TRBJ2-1	CASSFKQVDGNEQFF	TGCGCCAGCAGCTTTAAACAGGTCGATGGAAATGAGCAGTTCTTC
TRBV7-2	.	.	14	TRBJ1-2	CASSLVAANYGYTF	TGTGCCAGCAGCTTAGTTGCGGCTAACTATGGCTACACCTTC
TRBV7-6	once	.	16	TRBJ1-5	CASSLGIGGVNQPQHF	TGTGCCAGCAGCTTAGGAATTGGGGGGGTTAATCAGCCCCAGCATTTT
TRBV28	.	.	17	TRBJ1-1	CASSSFGVGAVNTEAFF	TGTGCCAGCAGCTCGTTTGGCGTGGGGGCGGTGAACACTGAAGCTTTCTTT
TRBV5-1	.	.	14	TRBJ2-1	CASSLVAGGNEQFF	TGCGCCAGCAGCTTGGTGGCAGGGGGGAATGAGCAGTTCTTC
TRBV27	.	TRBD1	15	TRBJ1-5	CASSLRQGFNQPQHF	TGTGCCAGCAGTTTGCGACAGGGGTTCAATCAGCCCCAGCATTTT
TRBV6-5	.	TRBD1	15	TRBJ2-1	CASSRRGQGYNEQFF	TGTGCCAGCAGTCGGCGGGGACAGGGCTACAATGAGCAGTTCTTC
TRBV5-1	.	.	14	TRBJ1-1	CASSLNKPNTEAFF	TGCGCCAGCAGCTTGAACAAACCGAACACTGAAGCTTTCTTT
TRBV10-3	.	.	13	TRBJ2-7	CATTGARAYEQYF	TGTGCCACAACCGGCGCACGGGCCTACGAGCAGTACTTC
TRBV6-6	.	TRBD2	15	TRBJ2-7	CASSYPTSGRGEQYF	TGTGCCAGCAGTTACCCGACTAGCGGGAGGGGCGAGCAGTACTTC
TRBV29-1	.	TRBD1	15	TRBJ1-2	CSVGSTGVSGYGYTF	TGCAGCGTTGGATCCACAGGGGTTAGTGGGTATGGCTACACCTTC
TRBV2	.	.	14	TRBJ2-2	CASSGTRNTGELFF	TGTGCCAGCAGTGGCACAAGAAACACCGGGGAGCTGTTTTTT
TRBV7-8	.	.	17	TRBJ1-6	CASSLIGGRYYNSPLHF	TGTGCCAGCAGTTTAATTGGGGGGAGATACTATAATTCACCCCTCCACTTT
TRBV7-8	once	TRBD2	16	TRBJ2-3	CASSLGLAGGTDTQYF	TGTGCCAGCAGCTTAGGGCTAGCGGGAGGCACAGATACGCAGTATTTT
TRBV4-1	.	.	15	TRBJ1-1	CASSQDQEGDTEAFF	TGCGCCAGCAGCCAAGATCAAGAAGGGGACACTGAAGCTTTCTTT
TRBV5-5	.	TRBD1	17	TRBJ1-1	CASSDRKTTGWGTEAFF	TGTGCCAGCAGCGATCGAAAGACGACAGGGTGGGGCACTGAAGCTTTCTTT
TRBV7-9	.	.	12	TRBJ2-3	CASSPPGDTQYF	TGTGCCAGCAGCCCCCCGGGAGATACGCAGTATTTT
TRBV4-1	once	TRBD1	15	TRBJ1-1	CASTAQGATNTEAFF	TGCGCCAGCACGGCGCAGGGGGCAACGAACACTGAAGCTTTCTTT
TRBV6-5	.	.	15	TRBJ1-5	CASGTAGGGNQPQHF	TGTGCCAGCGGTACCGCGGGAGGGGGCAATCAGCCCCAGCATTTT
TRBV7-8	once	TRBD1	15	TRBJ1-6	CASSGGQGANSPLHF	TGTGCCAGCAGCGGCGGCCAGGGGGCCAATTCACCCCTCCACTTT
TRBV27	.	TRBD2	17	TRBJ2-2	CASSPLAGAANTGELFF	TGTGCCAGCAGTCCCTTAGCGGGAGCCGCGAACACCGGGGAGCTGTTTTTT
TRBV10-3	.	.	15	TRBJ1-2	CAISERPDSLYGYTF	TGTGCCATCAGTGAGCGACCCGACAGCCTCTATGGCTACACCTTC
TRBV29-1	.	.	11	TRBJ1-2	CSVDTGYGYTF	TGCAGCGTTGATACCGGCTATGGCTACACCTTC
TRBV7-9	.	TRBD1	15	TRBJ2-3	CASSLGTGSTDTQYF	TGTGCCAGCAGCCTTGGGACAGGGTCAACAGATACGCAGTATTTT
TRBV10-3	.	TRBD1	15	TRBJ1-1	CAISRGDRGVTEAFF	TGTGCCATCAGCCGAGGAGACAGGGGGGTCACTGAAGCTTTCTTT
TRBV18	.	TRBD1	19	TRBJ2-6	CASSPTGTGPSSGANVLTF	TGTGCCAGCTCACCTACCGGGACAGGGCCTTCCTCTGGGGCCAACGTCCTGACTTTC
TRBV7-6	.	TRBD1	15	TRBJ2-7	CASSRRTGGSYEQYF	TGTGCCAGCAGCCGCCGGACAGGGGGCTCCTACGAGCAGTACTTC
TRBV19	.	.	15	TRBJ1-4	CASIIPGGASEKLFF	TGTGCCAGTATAATCCCGGGGGGCGCTTCTGAAAAACTGTTTTTT
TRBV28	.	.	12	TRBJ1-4	CASSFLREKLFF	TGTGCCAGCAGTTTCCTCAGGGAAAAACTGTTTTTT
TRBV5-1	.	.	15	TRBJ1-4	CASSFSGAGYEKLFF	TGCGCCAGCAGCTTCTCTGGGGCCGGGTATGAAAAACTGTTTTTT
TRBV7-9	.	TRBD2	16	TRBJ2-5	CASSLELAGVEETQYF	TGTGCCAGCAGCTTAGAACTAGCGGGAGTTGAAGAGACCCAGTACTTC
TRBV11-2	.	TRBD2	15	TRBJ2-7	CASSARRGESYEQYF	TGTGCCAGCAGCGCACGACGGGGGGAGTCCTACGAGCAGTACTTC
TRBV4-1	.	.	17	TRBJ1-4	CASSQPPSGIDNEKLFF	TGCGCCAGCAGCCAACCCCCCAGCGGGATTGATAATGAAAAACTGTTTTTT
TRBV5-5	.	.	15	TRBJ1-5	CASSLSPGSNQPQHF	TGTGCCAGCAGCCTCTCACCAGGTAGCAATCAGCCCCAGCATTTT
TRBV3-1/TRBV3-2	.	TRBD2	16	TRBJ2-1	CASSPLGLAGHNEQFF	TGTGCCAGCAGCCCGTTGGGACTAGCGGGTCACAATGAGCAGTTCTTC
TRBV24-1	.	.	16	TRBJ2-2	CATSAGTTANTGELFF	TGTGCCACCAGTGCCGGGACAACCGCGAACACCGGGGAGCTGTTTTTT
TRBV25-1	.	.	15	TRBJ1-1	CASSEWDTMNTEAFF	TGTGCCAGCAGTGAGTGGGACACCATGAACACTGAAGCTTTCTTT
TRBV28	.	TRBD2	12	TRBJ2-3	CASSFPGRAQYF	TGTGCCAGCAGTTTTCCGGGGAGGGCGCAGTATTTT
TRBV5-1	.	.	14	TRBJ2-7	CASSPRAPSYEQYF	TGCGCCAGCAGCCCACGAGCGCCATCCTACGAGCAGTACTTC
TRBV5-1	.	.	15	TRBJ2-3	CASSLDRRATDTQYF	TGCGCCAGCAGCTTGGACCGGAGGGCCACAGATACGCAGTATTTT
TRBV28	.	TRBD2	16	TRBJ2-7	CASSLSRGAGGNEQYF	TGTGCCAGCAGCCTAAGCCGGGGAGCGGGAGGGAATGAGCAGTACTTC
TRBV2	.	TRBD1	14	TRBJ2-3	CASLRTGGSDTQYF	TGTGCCAGCCTTAGGACAGGGGGGTCGGATACGCAGTATTTT
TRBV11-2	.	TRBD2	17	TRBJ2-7	CASSLGGLTSGRYEQYF	TGTGCCAGCAGCTTAGGAGGGTTAACTAGCGGGAGGTACGAGCAGTACTTC
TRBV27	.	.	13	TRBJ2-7	CASSTTTGGEQYF	TGTGCCAGCAGTACGACGACCGGAGGGGAGCAGTACTTC
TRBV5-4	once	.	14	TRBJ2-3	CASSLVATTDTQYF	TGTGCCAGCAGCTTGGTGGCAACCACAGATACGCAGTATTTT
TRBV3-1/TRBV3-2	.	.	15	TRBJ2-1	CASSQGEQGYNEQFF	TGTGCCAGCAGCCAAGGTGAGCAGGGATACAATGAGCAGTTCTTC
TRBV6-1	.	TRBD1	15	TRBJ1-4	CASSDHRGLWEKLFF	TGTGCCAGCAGTGACCACAGGGGGCTGTGGGAAAAACTGTTTTTT
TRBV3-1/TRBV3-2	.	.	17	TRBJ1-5	CASSQDLVGGSNQPQHF	TGTGCCAGCAGCCAAGATCTGGTGGGGGGAAGCAATCAGCCCCAGCATTTT